Below, one T cell receptor beta chain is given with its context. Antigen unknown. The data are from a study of T cell responses to AZD1222 COVID-19 vaccine. Whole-study context: Second-dose groups at about 4 or about 12 weeks were pooled. Study-level findings and limits: Clonal diversity was possibly underestimated, and the donors were mostly white British, with more females. Spike-specific TCR breadth and depth went up after people got two AZD1222 doses. Samples come after the peak T cell response, not at day 14.

Trimming removed 4 bases from V and 1 base from J, with 10 bases in between. Germline V gene lookup returns CDR1 SGHNT and CDR2 YENEEA. The CDR3 runs to 14 residues. Produced via immunoSEQ multiplex PCR; TCRdb's table is partial and in-frame only. The repertoire holds about 130,000 clones, with about 90% as singletons. The chain couples TRBV11-3 to TRBJ2-5; D possibly uses TRBD1 or TRBD2 (5 bases each). This receptor was taken from an adult in good health. Sample: peripheral blood, taken on day 0 of AZD1222 vaccination. This CDR3 reads CASSSGTFQETQYF. CDR3 sequence (DNA): TGTGCCAGCAGCTCTGGGACGTTCCAAGAGACCCAGTACTTC.